This TCR beta chain came from a study of PD-L1 blockade in urothelial cancer (dated 2017 in TCRdb). For the study in its entirety: Therapy was started at some point between 2013 and 2015 for all patients, and atezolizumab 1,200 mg was administered intravenously every 3 weeks. TCR sequencing covered pretreatment tumor samples and matched, serially collected peripheral blood taken before and after atezolizumab treatment. An ECOG performance status of 0 or 1 was recorded for the patients, and 0 to 3 prior chemotherapy regimens had been received by the patients. About 85% of the roughly 29 patients were identified as males with urothelial cancer of bladder origin, and a prior smoking history was reported by 18 of 29 patients. Blood samples were analyzed 3 weeks after the start of treatment (second dose) and 6 weeks after the start of treatment. Durable clinical benefit was achieved by nine patients and was not achieved by 20 patients. Progression-free survival longer than 6 months counted as durable clinical benefit, and TCR features were additionally tested against both progression-free and overall survival. A median of roughly 140,000 T cells and 65,000 to 90,000 unique TCRs was obtained from blood samples, and a median clonality of 0.080 was observed. Pretreatment blood TCR-seq was available for about 27 patients, at least one posttreatment blood collection was obtained for about 24 patients, and tumor TCR-seq was available for about 24 patients. An exploratory multi-omic analysis was conducted of the somatic, immune and clinical correlates of response to PD-L1 blockade with atezolizumab in urothelial cancer. In the same patients who had TCR sequencing, pretreatment tumors also underwent whole exome sequencing and RNA sequencing. On the study overall, not on this receptor specifically: Improved progression-free and overall survival was found to be associated with pretreatment peripheral blood TCR clonality below the median. At 3 weeks after the start of treatment, tumor-associated TCR clones in peripheral blood had expanded more in patients with durable benefit (n of about 22, p = 0.022). Small sample size (n ≈ 29) and many exploratory analyses mean the results are intended to be hypothesis-generating.

V loses 1 base, J loses 0 bases, and the germline ends lie 10 bases apart. Including cysteine and phenylalanine, the CDR3 has 16 amino acids. Only the CDR3 DNA is retained, 48 bases long and in frame from the first base. The germline V gene specifies SGHDN as CDR1 and FVKESK as CDR2. This clone showed up just once. Its antigen has not been determined. Base qualities are not recorded, but no much larger clone differs from it by a single base. A cohort of roughly 30 patients with locally advanced or metastatic urothelial carcinoma, treated at Memorial Sloan Kettering on a trial protocol, was included. Peripheral blood mononuclear cells were collected pretreatment and during treatment, at between 1 and 8 total time points per patient. The Qiagen DNeasy Blood extraction kit was used to purify genomic DNA from total PBMCs and tumor samples. PBMCs were collected pretreatment and during treatment, and were isolated and stored as previously described.

Each PCR received spiked-in synthetic TCR analog templates so that absolute template abundance could be estimated from read counts. The immunoSEQ assay used bias-controlled V and J gene primers to amplify TCRbeta CDR3 regions from genomic DNA. Rearranged TCRbeta segments were sequenced at approximately 20X coverage. The authors' pipeline ran thus. Clustering was used to correct sequencing errors, and CDR3s were annotated against IMGT so that V, D and J genes could be assigned. Downstream analyses used only productive TCRbeta rearrangements and left out out-of-frame or stop-codon sequences. Clonality was computed as one minus Shannon entropy normalized by the log of the number of unique productive sequences. Fisher's exact test with Benjamini-Hochberg correction, using a cutoff of adjusted p below 0.01, was how clones that differed between time points or between blood and tumor were identified. Imported from immuneACCESS, the table was reduced by TCRdb to in-frame sequences with V and J called. These copies leave out some clones; in studies compared against another copy, an unresolved V gene accounts for under half, and the cause of the remainder is not known. Clone size and V and J calls were adopted from that table, with D and trimming inferred from the DNA. The sample table contains under 90,000 clones; only one count was recorded for 85% to 95% of them. Of the sample, roughly 10% falls within the top ten clones.

In this chain, TRBV14 is recombined with TRBJ1-5; TRBD1 is perhaps the D gene, given 5 matching bases. The sample in question was PBMCs, obtained around atezolizumab (anti-PD-L1) treatment. This receptor was obtained from a man aged 60 to 69 with urothelial cancer. In nucleotide form, the sequence is TGTGCCAGCAGCCAAGCCAGGGAAGTTAGCAATCAGCCCCAGCATTTT. Its translation is CASSQAREVSNQPQHF.